This T cell receptor (beta chain) was observed in a study of T cell responses to AZD1222 COVID-19 vaccine. Study conclusions and caveats: Recipients of AZD1222 seropositive at baseline numbered only 5 or 6. Two doses of AZD1222 preceded a rise in Spike-specific TCR breadth and depth. Clonal diversity was possibly underestimated; the donors were predominantly white British and more often female. Spike as a whole was targeted by vaccine-associated CD4 TCRs, dominant at 160-218 and 743-854.

Germline V CDR1 and CDR2: LGHDT, YNNKEL (reference sequence). Trimming pared 5 bases from V and 2 bases from J, leaving 15 bases between. The length of the CDR3 is 15 residues. As for this clone: What it binds is not known.

Assay used: immunoSEQ multiplex PCR; TCRdb lists only in-frame clones, some missing. The data hold approximately 170,000 clones, with just over 90% observed a single time. J is TRBJ1-2 and V is TRBV3-1 (or the pseudogene TRBV3-2); D gene uncertain. This material consisted of peripheral blood, taken 28 days after the second AZD1222 dose. The clonotype originates from an adult who received the AZD1222 COVID-19 vaccine. CDR3 sequence: CASSTRDTKNYGYTF. The CDR3 bases are TGTGCCAGCAGCACCCGGGATACCAAAAACTATGGCTACACCTTC.